The source of this TCR beta chain is a study of shared clonotypes between healthy human individuals. Study observations and caveats: Enrolling few donors narrowed the genetic and exposure-history diversity that was represented. Unshared clonotypes carried lower generation probabilities than those common to all four donors.

Concerning this clone: Its cognate antigen is unknown. This same CDR3 is encoded by further DNA sequences in the sample.

CDR1 is SGHRS and CDR2 is YFSETQ in the germline V gene. CDR3 length: 15 amino acids. The trim removed 4 bases at V and 4 bases at J, leaving 9 bases unmatched. Only in-frame clones appear in the TCRdb table, and some are missing; sequencing was by immunoSEQ multiplex PCR. The sample lists over a million clones; about three quarters were seen once. The chain combines TRBV5-1 with TRBJ2-5, with 8 nucleotides matching TRBD2. The specimen was memory CD4+ T cells sorted from blood. Subset defined: CD45RA-negative fraction. The TCR was taken from a man younger than 35 in good health. The chain's CDR3 is CASSLAGGDGETQYF. The CDR3 bases are TGCGCCAGCAGCCTGGCGGGGGGCGATGGAGAGACCCAGTACTTC.